This T cell receptor beta chain was profiled in a study of vaccination effects on CD4 cells after COVID-19. Study information: After the second dose, samples were taken at median day 72.

Having been cultured for roughly 9 days, the cells underwent CD4+ T cell isolation. The cohort was immunized with two doses of either the BNT162b2 or mRNA-1273 vaccine. Days 3 and 7 saw half the medium replaced with IL-2 medium. This clone was seen a few times. The antigen remains undetermined. Assay used: immunoSEQ multiplex PCR; TCRdb lists only in-frame clones, some missing. The sample carries about 39,000 clones, 55% to 80% recorded once. The CDR3 has 16 amino acids. Germline V gene data show CDR1 as ENHRY and CDR2 as SYGVKD. The V end lost 3 bases, the J end lost 5 bases, and 19 bases lay between the germline ends. Regarding the study as a whole: Recruitment yielded few convalescent patients, and the study had no early post-infection timepoints.

The material sequenced was CD4+ T cells from PBMCs cultured without peptide, taken after COVID-19 vaccination. The clonotype comes from a human donor who received a COVID-19 vaccine. The chain employs TRBV10-3 and TRBJ1-2; D is ambiguous. CDR3 nucleotide sequence: TGTGCCATCAGTGATGTATCACTCCGGCGGGAGTATGGCTACACCTTC. This sequence encodes CAISDVSLRREYGYTF.